The rows below give T cell receptor beta chains drawn from one sample of a study of cytomegalovirus exposure and HLA in healthy donors. Sequenced by immunoSEQ multiplex PCR; TCRdb stores in-frame clones only, minus some. The sample shows approximately 150,000 clones, approximately 80% of them seen only once. Sequencing was performed on PBMCs. The receptors here all came from a male donor in good health and CMV-seronegative. Each CDR3 is given without its conserved first and last residue. Each record gives: D gene, J gene, V gene, CDR3 protein. A D gene is named only where the DNA matches it firmly.

D: TRBD1; J: TRBJ1-1; V: TRBV10-1; CDR3: ASRLQGKGSTEAF
D: TRBD1; J: TRBJ2-3; V: TRBV18; CDR3: ASSPRGQGTDTQY
D: NA; J: TRBJ2-7; V: TRBV19; CDR3: ASSPGTYEQY
D: NA; J: TRBJ2-7; V: TRBV7-2; CDR3: ASSLSRIVNEQY
D: NA; J: TRBJ2-1; V: TRBV5-1; CDR3: ASSWGDSYNEQF
D: NA; J: TRBJ1-5; V: TRBV27; CDR3: ASSSLLSNQPQH
D: TRBD1; J: TRBJ1-2; V: TRBV10-3; CDR3: AIRPTGINYGYT
D: NA; J: TRBJ1-2; V: TRBV29-1; CDR3: SVLGAGAHRGYGYT
D: NA; J: TRBJ2-1; V: TRBV9; CDR3: ASTPSGGAYNEQF
D: NA; J: TRBJ1-2; V: TRBV27; CDR3: ASSPLGREGYT
D: TRBD1; J: TRBJ1-1; V: TRBV13; CDR3: ASSWDRVGSTEAF
D: TRBD1; J: TRBJ2-3; V: TRBV13; CDR3: ASSFTGTGARDTQY
D: NA; J: TRBJ1-4; V: TRBV21-1; CDR3: ASSKGETATNEKLF
D: TRBD2; J: TRBJ2-5; V: TRBV9; CDR3: ASSVDGLAGVKETQY
D: NA; J: TRBJ1-5; V: TRBV7-9; CDR3: ASSLGAGQPQH
D: NA; J: TRBJ2-7; V: TRBV7-9; CDR3: ASSLVLGPPHEQY
D: NA; J: TRBJ1-2; V: TRBV7-9; CDR3: ASSPLGATPYGYT
D: TRBD1; J: TRBJ1-1; V: TRBV7-2; CDR3: ASSPQGAGTEAF
D: NA; J: TRBJ2-2; V: TRBV7-2; CDR3: ASSLTGTGELF
D: TRBD2; J: TRBJ2-7; V: TRBV29-1; CDR3: SVELASGSYEQY
D: TRBD2; J: TRBJ2-1; V: TRBV4-3; CDR3: ASSQRLAGAHEQF
D: NA; J: TRBJ2-7; V: TRBV7-8; CDR3: ASSLGGEFREQY
D: NA; J: TRBJ2-5; V: TRBV9; CDR3: ASSADGRAGGMGKETQY
D: NA; J: TRBJ2-2; V: TRBV6-4; CDR3: ASSESSNTGELF
D: NA; J: TRBJ2-3; V: TRBV9; CDR3: ASPYVGGIGSDTQY
D: TRBD2; J: TRBJ2-1; V: TRBV15; CDR3: ATSSRREGLNEQF
D: NA; J: TRBJ2-1; V: TRBV6-6; CDR3: ASSSSGQGNNEQF
D: NA; J: TRBJ2-7; V: TRBV4-1; CDR3: ASSQVRSYEQY
D: NA; J: TRBJ2-5; V: TRBV7-3; CDR3: ASSLGRQETQY
D: TRBD1; J: TRBJ2-7; V: TRBV28; CDR3: ASSLSRASGQGSHEQY
D: TRBD1; J: TRBJ1-5; V: TRBV27; CDR3: ASSLVGGWGNQPQH
D: NA; J: TRBJ2-7; V: TRBV5-4; CDR3: ASSLGGDEQY
D: TRBD1; J: TRBJ2-5; V: TRBV7-3; CDR3: ASSPPGGTQTQY
D: NA; J: TRBJ1-5; V: TRBV5-8; CDR3: ASRQETGNQPQH
D: TRBD2; J: TRBJ2-2; V: TRBV5-4; CDR3: ASSVAGEAGELF
D: NA; J: TRBJ2-2; V: TRBV13; CDR3: ASSPRPGEYDTGELF
D: NA; J: TRBJ2-3; V: TRBV7-2; CDR3: ASSTPGPRGDTQY
D: NA; J: TRBJ2-2; V: TRBV28; CDR3: ASSPRWTGELF
D: NA; J: TRBJ1-4; V: TRBV7-9; CDR3: ASSPQGTNEKLF
D: TRBD2; J: TRBJ2-7; V: TRBV28; CDR3: ASTLGGTSSYEQY
D: NA; J: TRBJ1-1; V: TRBV29-1; CDR3: SVVPSRNTEAF
D: TRBD2; J: NA; V: TRBV7-7; CDR3: ASSRTSGSYEQY
D: NA; J: TRBJ2-1; V: TRBV28; CDR3: ASWDSSYNEQF
D: TRBD2; J: TRBJ2-1; V: TRBV11-3; CDR3: ASSRTRNEQF
D: TRBD1; J: TRBJ1-4; V: TRBV4-3; CDR3: ASGRGPREKLF
D: TRBD1; J: TRBJ1-1; V: TRBV11-2; CDR3: ASSLTGGRAF
D: NA; J: TRBJ2-7; V: TRBV6-5; CDR3: ASSYSGRVFEQY
D: TRBD1; J: TRBJ1-5; V: TRBV30; CDR3: AWSVRGQGGQPQH
D: TRBD2; J: TRBJ2-1; V: TRBV9; CDR3: ASSVVAGETREQF
D: TRBD2; J: TRBJ2-1; V: TRBV7-3; CDR3: ASSRLAGWLDEQF
D: TRBD1; J: TRBJ1-5; V: TRBV7-2; CDR3: ASSLSQGAYNQPQH
D: NA; J: TRBJ2-1; V: TRBV7-3; CDR3: ASSQVPGQYNEQF
D: TRBD2; J: TRBJ2-3; V: TRBV6-5; CDR3: ASSWLAGAADTQY